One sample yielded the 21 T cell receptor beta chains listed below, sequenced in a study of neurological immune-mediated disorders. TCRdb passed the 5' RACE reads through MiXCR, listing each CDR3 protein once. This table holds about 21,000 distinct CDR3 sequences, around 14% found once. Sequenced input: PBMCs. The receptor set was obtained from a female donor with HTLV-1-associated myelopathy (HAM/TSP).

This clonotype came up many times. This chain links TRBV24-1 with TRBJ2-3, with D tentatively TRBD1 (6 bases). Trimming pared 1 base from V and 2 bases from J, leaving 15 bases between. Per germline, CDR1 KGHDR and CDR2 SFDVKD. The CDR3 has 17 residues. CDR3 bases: TGTGCCACCAGTGATTTCCCAGTGGGGGCTTCCACAGATACGCAGTATTTT. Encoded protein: CATSDFPVGASTDTQYF.

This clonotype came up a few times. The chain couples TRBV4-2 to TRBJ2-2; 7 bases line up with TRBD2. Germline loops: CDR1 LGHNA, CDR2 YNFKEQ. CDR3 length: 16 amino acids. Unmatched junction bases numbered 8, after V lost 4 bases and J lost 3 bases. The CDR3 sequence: CASSPLPGGDTGELFF. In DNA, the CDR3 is TGTGCCAGCAGCCCGCTTCCTGGGGGGGACACCGGGGAGCTGTTTTTT.

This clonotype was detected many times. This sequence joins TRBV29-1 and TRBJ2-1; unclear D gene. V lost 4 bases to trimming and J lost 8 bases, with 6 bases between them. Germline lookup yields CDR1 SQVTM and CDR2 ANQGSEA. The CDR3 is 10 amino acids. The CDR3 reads CSVGPDEQFF. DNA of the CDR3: TGCAGCGTTGGCCCGGATGAGCAGTTCTTC.

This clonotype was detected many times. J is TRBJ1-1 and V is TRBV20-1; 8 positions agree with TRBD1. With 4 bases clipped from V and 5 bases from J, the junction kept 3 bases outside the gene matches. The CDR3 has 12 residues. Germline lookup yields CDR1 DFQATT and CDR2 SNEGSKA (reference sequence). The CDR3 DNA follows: TGCAGTGCTAAACGACAGGGGACTGAAGCTTTCTTT. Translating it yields CSAKRQGTEAFF.

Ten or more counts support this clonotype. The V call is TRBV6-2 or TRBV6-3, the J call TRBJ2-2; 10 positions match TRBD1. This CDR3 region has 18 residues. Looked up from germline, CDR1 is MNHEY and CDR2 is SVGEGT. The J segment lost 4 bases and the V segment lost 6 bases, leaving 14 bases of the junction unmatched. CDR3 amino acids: CASRPGQGSLRTTGELFF. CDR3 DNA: TGTGCCAGCAGACCGGGACAGGGGTCTCTCCGGACCACCGGGGAGCTGTTTTTT.

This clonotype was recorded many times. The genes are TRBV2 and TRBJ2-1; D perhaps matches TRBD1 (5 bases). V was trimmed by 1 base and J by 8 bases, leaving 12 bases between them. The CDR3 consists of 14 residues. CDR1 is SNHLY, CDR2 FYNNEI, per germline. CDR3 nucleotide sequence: TGTGCCAGCAGTGAAGGGGGCCTGCCGGATGAGCAGTTCTTC. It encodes CASSEGGLPDEQFF.

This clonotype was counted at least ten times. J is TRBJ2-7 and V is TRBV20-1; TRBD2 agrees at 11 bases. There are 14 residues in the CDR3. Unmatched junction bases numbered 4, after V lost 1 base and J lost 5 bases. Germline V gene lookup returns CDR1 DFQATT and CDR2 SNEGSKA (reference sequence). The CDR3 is CSARGGLAENEQYF. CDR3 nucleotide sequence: TGCAGTGCTAGAGGGGGACTAGCGGAGAACGAGCAGTACTTC.

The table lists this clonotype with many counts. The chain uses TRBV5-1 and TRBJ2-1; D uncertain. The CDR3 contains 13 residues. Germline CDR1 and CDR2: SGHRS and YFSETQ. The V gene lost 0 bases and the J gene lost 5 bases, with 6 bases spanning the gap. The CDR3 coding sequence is TGCGCCAGCAGCTTGGGGAACGACAATGAGCAGTTCTTC. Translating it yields CASSLGNDNEQFF.

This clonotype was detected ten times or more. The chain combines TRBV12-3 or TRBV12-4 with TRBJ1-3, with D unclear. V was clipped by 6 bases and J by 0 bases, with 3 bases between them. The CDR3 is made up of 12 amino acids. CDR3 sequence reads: CASSASGNTIYF. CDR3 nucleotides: TGTGCCAGCAGCGCCTCTGGAAACACCATATATTTT.

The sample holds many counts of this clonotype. The CDR3, as DNA: TGTGCCATCACCGAGGACAGGGGGCGGTCAGATACGCAGTATTTT. As protein: CAITEDRGRSDTQYF. J is TRBJ2-3 and V is TRBV10-3, with 11 positions matching TRBD1. Germline CDR1 ENHRY, CDR2 SYGVKD. This CDR3 is 15 amino acids long. V gave up 7 bases and J gave up 4 bases; unmatched junction bases: 7.

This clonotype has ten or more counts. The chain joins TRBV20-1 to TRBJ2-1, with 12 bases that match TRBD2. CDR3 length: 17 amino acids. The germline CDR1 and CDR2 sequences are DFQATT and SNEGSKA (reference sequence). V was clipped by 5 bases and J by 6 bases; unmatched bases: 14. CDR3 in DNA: TGCAGTGCTCTAGCAGAGACTAGCGGGAGTATTATCAATGAGCAGTTCTTC. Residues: CSALAETSGSIINEQFF.

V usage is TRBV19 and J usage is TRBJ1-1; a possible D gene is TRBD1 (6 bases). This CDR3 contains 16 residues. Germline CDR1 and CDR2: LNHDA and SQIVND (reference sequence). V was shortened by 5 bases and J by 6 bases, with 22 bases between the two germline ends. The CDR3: CASSPASETGRPEAFF. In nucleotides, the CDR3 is TGTGCCAGTAGTCCTGCATCGGAGACAGGTCGCCCTGAAGCTTTCTTT.

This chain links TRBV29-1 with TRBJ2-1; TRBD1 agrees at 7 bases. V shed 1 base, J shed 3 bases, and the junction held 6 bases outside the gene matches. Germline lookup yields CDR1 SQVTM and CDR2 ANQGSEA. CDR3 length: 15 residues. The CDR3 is CSVEAGGQSYNEQFF. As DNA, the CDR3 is TGCAGCGTTGAAGCAGGGGGACAGAGCTACAATGAGCAGTTCTTC.

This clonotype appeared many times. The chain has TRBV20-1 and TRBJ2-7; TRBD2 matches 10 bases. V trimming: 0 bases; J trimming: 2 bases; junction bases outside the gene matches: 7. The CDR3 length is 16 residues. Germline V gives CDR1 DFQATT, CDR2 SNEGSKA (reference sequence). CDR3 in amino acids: CSARDLAGVLPYEQYF. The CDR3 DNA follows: TGCAGTGCTAGAGACCTAGCGGGGGTCCTCCCCTACGAGCAGTACTTC.

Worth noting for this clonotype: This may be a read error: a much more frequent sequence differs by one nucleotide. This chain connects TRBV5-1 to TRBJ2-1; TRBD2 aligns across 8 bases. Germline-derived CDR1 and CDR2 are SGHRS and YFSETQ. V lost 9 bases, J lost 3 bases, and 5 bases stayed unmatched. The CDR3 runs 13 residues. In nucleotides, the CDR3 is TGCGCCAACTCCGCGGGAGGCTACAATGAGCAGTTCTTC. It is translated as CANSAGGYNEQFF. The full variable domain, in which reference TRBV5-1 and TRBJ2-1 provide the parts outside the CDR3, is KAGVTQTPRYLIKTRGQQVTLSCSPISGHRSVSWYQQTPGQGLQFLFEYFSETQRNKGNFPGRFSGRQFSNSRSEMNVSTLELGDSALYLCANSAGGYNEQFFGPGTRLTVL.

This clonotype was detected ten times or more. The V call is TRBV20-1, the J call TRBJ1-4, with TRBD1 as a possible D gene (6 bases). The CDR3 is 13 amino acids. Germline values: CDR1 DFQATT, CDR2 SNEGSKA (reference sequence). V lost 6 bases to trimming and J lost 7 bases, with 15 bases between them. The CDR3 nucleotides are TGCAGTGCACCAAACAGGGCAGGTGAAAAACTGTTTTTT. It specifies CSAPNRAGEKLFF.

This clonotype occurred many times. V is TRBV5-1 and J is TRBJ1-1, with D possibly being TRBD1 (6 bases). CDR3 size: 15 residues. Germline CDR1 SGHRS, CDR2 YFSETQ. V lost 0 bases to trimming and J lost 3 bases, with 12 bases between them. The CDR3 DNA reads TGCGCCAGCAGCTTGGACAGGGCCGTAGACACTGAAGCTTTCTTT. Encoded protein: CASSLDRAVDTEAFF.

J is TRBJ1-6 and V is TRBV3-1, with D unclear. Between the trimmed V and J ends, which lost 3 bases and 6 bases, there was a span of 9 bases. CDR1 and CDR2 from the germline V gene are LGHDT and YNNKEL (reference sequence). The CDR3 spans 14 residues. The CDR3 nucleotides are TGTGCCAGCAGCCACTCAGAATCTAATTCACCCCTCCACTTT. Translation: CASSHSESNSPLHF. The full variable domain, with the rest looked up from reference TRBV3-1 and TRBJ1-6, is DTAVSQTPKYLVTQMGNDKSIKCEQNLGHDTMYWYKQDSKKFLKIMFSYNNKELIINETVPNRFSPKSPDKAHLNLHINSLELGDSAVYFCASSHSESNSPLHFGNGTRLTVT.

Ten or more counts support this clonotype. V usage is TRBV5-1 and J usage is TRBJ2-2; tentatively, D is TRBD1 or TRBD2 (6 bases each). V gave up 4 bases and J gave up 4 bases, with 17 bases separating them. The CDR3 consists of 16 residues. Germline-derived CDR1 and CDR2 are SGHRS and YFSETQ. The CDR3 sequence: CASSERGELSTGELFF. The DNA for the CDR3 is TGCGCCAGCAGCGAAAGGGGGGAGTTATCCACCGGGGAGCTGTTTTTT.

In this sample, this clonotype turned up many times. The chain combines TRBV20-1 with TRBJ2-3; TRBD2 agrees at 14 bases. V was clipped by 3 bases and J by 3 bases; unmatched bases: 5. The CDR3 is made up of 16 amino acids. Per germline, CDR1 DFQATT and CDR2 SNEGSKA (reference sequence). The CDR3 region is CSARGLAGDRTDTQYF. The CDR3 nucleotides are TGCAGTGCTAGGGGACTAGCGGGGGACAGAACAGATACGCAGTATTTT.

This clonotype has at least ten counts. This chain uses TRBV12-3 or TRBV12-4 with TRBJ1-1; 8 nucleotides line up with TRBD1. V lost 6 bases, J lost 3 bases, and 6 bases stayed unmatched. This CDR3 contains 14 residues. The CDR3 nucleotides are TGTGCCAGCAGGCCCACAGGGGGGCACACTGAAGCTTTCTTT. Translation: CASRPTGGHTEAFF.